This T cell receptor (beta chain) was recovered during a study of cytomegalovirus exposure and HLA in healthy donors. The study, taken as a whole, reports: Previously analyzed data showed that most TCR beta V segments were productive at a frequency of about 87% or about 30%. A later analysis linked a missense variant in DCLRE1C to the trimming of TCR beta V and J genes.

Likely unrecorded immune exposures existed in these nominally healthy donors. The CDR3 consists of 16 residues. CDR1 and CDR2 from the germline V gene are SGHRS and YFSETQ. V lost 0 bases and J lost 5, with 12 bases in between. Remarks on this clone: Its antigen is not identified.

The PCR contained 60 Vbeta and 13 Jbeta primers. Using immunoSEQ multiplex PCR, the repertoire was profiled, and TCRdb retains in-frame clones only, with some absent. Its listing shows 50,000 to 55,000 clones. The clonotype was recovered from a woman aged 55-69 years in good health and CMV-seropositive. This sequence joins TRBV5-1 and TRBJ1-6, with a tentative D call TRBD1 (5 bases). Sequences were obtained from PBMCs. The DNA of the CDR3 is TGCGCCAGCAGCTTGGGTCCAGGGAACAATAATTCACCCCTCCACTTT. Residues: CASSLGPGNNNSPLHF.